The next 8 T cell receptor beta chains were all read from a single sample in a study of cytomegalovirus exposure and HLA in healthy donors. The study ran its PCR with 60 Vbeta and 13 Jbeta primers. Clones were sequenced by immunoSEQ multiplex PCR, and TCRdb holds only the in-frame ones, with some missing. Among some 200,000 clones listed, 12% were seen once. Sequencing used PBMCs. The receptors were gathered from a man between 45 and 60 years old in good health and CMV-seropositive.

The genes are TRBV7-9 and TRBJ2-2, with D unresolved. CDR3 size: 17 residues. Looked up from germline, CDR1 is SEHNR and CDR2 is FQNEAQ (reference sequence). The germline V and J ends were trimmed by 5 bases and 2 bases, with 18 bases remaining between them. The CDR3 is CASSPRVGARNTGELFF. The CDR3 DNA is TGTGCCAGCAGCCCGCGAGTAGGAGCCAGAAACACCGGGGAGCTGTTTTTT.

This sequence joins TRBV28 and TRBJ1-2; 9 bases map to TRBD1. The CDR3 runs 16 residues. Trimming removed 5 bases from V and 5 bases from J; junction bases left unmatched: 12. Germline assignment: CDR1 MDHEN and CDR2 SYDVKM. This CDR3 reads CASSPPRRDREYGYTF. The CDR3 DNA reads TGTGCCAGCAGTCCCCCCCGCCGGGACAGGGAATATGGCTACACCTTC.

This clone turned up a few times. CDR3 sequence (DNA): TGTGCCAGCAGTCGTGACAGGGTACCTGGAAACACCATATATTTT. It yields the protein CASSRDRVPGNTIYF. The J gene is TRBJ1-3, the V gene TRBV6-5; 7 positions agree with TRBD1. CDR3 size: 15 residues. V was clipped by 5 bases and J by 2 bases; unmatched bases: 6. Looked up from germline, CDR1 is MNHEY and CDR2 is SVGAGI.

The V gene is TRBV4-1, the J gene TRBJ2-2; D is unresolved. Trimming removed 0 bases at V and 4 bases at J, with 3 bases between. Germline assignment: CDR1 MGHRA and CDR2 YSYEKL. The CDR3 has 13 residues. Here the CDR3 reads CASSQDLTGELFF. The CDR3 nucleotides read TGCGCCAGCAGCCAAGACCTCACCGGGGAGCTGTTTTTT.

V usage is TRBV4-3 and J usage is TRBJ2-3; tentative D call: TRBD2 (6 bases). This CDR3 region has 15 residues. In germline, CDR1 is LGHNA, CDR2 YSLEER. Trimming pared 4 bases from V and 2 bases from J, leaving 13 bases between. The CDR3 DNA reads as TGCGCCAGCAGCCCGGGACGGGGGACCACAGATACGCAGTATTTT. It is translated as CASSPGRGTTDTQYF.

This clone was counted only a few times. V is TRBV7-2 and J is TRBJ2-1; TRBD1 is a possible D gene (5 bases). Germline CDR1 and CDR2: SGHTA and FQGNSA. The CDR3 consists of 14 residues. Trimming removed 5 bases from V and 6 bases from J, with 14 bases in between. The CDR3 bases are TGTGCCAGCAGCCCCAGGGTATTCCCCAATGAGCAGTTCTTC. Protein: CASSPRVFPNEQFF.

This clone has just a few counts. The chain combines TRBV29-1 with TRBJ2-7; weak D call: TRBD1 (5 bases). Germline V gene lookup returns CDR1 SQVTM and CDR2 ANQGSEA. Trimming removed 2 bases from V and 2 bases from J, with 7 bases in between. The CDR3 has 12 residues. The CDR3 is CSVETGPYEQYF. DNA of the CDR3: TGCAGCGTTGAAACAGGTCCCTACGAGCAGTACTTC.

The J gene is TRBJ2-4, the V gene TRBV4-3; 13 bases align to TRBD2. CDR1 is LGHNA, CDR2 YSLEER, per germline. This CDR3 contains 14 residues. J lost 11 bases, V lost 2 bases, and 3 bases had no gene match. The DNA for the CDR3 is TGCGCCAGCAGCCAAACTAGCGGGGGGGCGGTTCAGTACTTC. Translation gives CASSQTSGGAVQYF.